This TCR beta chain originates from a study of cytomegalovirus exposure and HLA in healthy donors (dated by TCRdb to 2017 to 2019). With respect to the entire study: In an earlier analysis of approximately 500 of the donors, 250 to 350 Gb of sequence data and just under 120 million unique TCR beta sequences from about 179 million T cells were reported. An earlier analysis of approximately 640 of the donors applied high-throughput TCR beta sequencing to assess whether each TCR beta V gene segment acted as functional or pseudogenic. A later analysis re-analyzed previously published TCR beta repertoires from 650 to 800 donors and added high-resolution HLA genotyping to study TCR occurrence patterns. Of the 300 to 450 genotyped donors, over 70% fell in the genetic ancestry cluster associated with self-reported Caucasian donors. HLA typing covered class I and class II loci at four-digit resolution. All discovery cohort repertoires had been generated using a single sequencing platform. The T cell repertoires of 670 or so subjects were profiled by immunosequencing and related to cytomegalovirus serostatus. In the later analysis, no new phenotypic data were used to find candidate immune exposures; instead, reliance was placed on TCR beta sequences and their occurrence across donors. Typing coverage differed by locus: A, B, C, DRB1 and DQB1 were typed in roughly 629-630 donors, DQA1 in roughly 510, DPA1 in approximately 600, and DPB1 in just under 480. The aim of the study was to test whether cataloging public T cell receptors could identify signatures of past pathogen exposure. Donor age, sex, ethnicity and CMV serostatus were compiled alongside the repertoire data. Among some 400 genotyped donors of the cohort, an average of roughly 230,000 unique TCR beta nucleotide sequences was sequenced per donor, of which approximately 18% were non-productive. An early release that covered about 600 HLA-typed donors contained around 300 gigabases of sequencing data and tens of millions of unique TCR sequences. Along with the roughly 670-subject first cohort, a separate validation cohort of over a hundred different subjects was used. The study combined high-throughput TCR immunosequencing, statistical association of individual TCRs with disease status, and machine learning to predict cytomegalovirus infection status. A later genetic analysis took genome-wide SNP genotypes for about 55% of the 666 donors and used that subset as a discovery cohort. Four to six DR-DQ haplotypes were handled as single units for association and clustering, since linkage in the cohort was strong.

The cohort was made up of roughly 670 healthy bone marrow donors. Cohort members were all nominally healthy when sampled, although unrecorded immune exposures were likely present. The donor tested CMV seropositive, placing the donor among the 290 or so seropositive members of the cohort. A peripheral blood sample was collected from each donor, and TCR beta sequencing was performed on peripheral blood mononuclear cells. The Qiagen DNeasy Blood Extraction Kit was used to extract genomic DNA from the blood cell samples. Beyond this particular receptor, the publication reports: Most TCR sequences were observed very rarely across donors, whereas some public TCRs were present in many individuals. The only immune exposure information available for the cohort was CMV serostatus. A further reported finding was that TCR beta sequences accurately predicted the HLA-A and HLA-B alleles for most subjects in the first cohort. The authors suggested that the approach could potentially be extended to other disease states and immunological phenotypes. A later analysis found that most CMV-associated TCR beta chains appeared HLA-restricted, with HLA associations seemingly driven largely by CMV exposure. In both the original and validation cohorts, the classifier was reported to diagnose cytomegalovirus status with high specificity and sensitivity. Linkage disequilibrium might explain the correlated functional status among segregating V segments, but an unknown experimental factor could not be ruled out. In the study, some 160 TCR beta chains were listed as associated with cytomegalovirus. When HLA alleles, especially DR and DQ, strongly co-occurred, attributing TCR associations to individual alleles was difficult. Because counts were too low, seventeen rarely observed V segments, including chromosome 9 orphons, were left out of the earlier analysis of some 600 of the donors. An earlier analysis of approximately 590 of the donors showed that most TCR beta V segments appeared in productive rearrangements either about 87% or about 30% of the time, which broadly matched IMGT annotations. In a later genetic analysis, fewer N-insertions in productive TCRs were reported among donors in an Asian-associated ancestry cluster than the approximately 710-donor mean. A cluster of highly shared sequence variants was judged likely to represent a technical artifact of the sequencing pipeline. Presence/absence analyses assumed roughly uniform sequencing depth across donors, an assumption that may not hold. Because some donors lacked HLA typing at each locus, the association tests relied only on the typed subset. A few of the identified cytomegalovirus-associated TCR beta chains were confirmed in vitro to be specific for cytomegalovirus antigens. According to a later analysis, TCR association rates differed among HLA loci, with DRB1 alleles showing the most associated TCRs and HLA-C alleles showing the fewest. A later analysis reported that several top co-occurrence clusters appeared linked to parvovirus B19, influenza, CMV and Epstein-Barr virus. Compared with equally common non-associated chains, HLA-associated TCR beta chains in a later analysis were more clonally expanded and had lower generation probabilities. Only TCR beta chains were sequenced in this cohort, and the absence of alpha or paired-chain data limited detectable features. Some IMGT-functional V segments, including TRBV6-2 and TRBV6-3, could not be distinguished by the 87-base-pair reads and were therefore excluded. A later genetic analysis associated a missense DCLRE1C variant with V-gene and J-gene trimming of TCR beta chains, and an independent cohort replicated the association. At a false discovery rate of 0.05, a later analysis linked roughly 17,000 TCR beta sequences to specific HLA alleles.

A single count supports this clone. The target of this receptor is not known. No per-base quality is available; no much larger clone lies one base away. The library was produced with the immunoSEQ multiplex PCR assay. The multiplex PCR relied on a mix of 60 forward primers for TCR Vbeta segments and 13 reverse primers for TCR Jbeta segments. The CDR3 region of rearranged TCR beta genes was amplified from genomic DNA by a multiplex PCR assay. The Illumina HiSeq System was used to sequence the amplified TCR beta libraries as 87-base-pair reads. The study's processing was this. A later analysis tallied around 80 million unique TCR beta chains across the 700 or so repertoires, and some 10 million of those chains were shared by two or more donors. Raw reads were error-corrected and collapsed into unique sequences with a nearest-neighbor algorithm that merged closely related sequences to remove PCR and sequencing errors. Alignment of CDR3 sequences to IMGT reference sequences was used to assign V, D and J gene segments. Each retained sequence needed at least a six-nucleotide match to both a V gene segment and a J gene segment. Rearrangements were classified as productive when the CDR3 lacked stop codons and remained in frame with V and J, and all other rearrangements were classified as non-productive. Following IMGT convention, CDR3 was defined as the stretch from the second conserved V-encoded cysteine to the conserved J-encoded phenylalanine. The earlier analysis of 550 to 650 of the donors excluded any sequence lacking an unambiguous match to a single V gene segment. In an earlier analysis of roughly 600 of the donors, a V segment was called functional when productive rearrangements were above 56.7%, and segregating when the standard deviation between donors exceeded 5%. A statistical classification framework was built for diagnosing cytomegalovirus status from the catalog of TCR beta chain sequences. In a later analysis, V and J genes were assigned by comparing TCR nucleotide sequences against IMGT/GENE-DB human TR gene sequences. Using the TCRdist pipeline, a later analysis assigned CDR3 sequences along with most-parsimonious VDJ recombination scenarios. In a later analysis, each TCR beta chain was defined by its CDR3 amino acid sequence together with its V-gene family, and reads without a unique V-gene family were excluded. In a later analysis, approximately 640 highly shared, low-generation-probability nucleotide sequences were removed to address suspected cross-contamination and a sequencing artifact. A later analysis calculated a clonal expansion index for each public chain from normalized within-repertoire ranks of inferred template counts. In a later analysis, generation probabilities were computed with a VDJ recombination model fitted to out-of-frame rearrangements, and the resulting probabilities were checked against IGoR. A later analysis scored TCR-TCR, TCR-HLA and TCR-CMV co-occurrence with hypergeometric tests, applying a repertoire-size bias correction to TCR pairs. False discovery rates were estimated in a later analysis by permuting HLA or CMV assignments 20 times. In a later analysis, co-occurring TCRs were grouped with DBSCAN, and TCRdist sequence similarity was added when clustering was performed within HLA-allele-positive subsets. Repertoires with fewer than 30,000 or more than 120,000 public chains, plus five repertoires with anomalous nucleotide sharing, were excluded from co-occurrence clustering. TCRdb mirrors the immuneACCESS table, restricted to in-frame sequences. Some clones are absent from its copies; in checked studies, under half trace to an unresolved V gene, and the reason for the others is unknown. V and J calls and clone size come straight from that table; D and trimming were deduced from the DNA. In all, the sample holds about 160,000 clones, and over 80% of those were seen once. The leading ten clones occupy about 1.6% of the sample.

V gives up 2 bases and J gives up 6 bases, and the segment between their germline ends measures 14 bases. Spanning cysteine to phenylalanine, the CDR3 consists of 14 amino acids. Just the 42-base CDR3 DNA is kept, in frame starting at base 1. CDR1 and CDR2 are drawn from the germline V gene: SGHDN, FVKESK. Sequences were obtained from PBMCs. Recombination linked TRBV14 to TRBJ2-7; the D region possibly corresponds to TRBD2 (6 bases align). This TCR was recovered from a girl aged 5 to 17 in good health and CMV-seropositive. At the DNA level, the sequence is TGTGCCAGCAGCCAATTTGGGGGGAGAGGCGAGCAGTACTTC. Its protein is CASSQFGGRGEQYF.